This T cell receptor beta chain was sequenced for a study of T cell responses to AZD1222 COVID-19 vaccine. Findings and caveats of the study: There were mostly white British donors and more females than males, and clonal diversity was possibly underestimated.

In the case of this clone: Its specificity is not known.

The CDR3 extends over 15 amino acids. V shed 0 bases and J shed 4 bases, with 12 bases lying between them. The germline gives CDR1 MNHEY, CDR2 SVGAGI. Using immunoSEQ multiplex PCR, the repertoire was profiled, and TCRdb retains in-frame clones only, with some absent. Counted here are under 130,000 clones, approximately 96% occurring once; the ten biggest clones make up around 2%. This sample comprised peripheral blood, obtained on day 0 of AZD1222 vaccination. The sequence came from an adult in good health. The chain couples TRBV6-5 to TRBJ1-2; D not resolved. CDR3 amino acids: CASSYSQLGVYGYTF. The DNA for the CDR3 is TGTGCCAGCAGTTACTCCCAGCTCGGGGTCTATGGCTACACCTTC.